This T cell receptor (beta chain) was found in a study of blood T cells in healthy people across ages. About the study: Template switching retrieved approximately one barcoded beta molecule for each two T cells. Study observations and caveats: Observed TCR beta diversity showed a strong correlation with the percentage of naive T cells as measured by flow cytometry.

As to this clonotype: The target antigen is unknown.

The junction had 5 bases not matched to a gene; V was cut back by 5 bases and J by 5 bases. The CDR3 extends over 14 amino acids. Germline lookup yields CDR1 MNHNY and CDR2 SVGAGI (reference sequence). Samples each yielded at least 5.5 micrograms of total RNA. The authors ran a second PCR of 7 to 11 cycles using a sample-barcoded 5' primer and a J-beta primer mix. Every molecule of cDNA carried a tag from a template-switch adaptor with 12 random nucleotides. TCRdb used MiXCR to reprocess the 5' RACE reads, holding one entry per CDR3 protein. Here the sample spans about 1.4 million distinct CDR3 sequences, approximately 60% being singletons.

The clonotype comes from a man younger than 30 in good health. The chain carries TRBV6-6 and TRBJ2-1; 8 bases line up with TRBD2. Input material: blood. The CDR3: CASSDEREHNEQFF. The CDR3 nucleotides read TGTGCCAGCAGTGACGAGCGGGAGCACAATGAGCAGTTCTTC.